This T cell receptor beta chain was recovered during a study of tumor-infiltrating lymphocytes in localized non-small cell lung cancer. Study-level results: No T-cell fraction difference was seen between IM1 and IM2 tumors.

In its sample, this clone was seen a few times. What it binds is unknown. CDR1 SQVTM and CDR2 ANQGSEA come from the germline V gene. The V and J ends lost 6 bases and 4 bases, in that order; junction bases with no gene match: 2. This CDR3 has 13 amino acids. This table comes from immunoSEQ multiplex PCR, and its TCRdb copy is limited to in-frame clones, with some not included. The sample lists thousands of clones; around 68% were seen once. Sequencing was performed on uninvolved lung tissue not adjacent to the tumor. This receptor was obtained from a human donor with non-small cell lung cancer. This rearrangement joins TRBV29-1 to TRBJ2-1, with 11 bases matching TRBD2. The CDR3 protein is CSVGTSGYNEQFF. The CDR3 DNA follows: TGCAGCGTCGGGACTAGCGGTTACAATGAGCAGTTCTTC.